The 24 T cell receptor beta chains below were found in one sample sequenced in a study of T cell repertoires and HLA-DP antigens. For these TCRs, the target antigens are not known. Using immunoSEQ multiplex PCR, the repertoire was profiled, and TCRdb retains in-frame clones only, with some absent. The sample shows roughly 73,000 clones, around 80% of them seen only once. Sequencing input: CD4+ T cells from PBMCs. The origin of the receptors is a man aged 55-75 years in good health and CMV-seronegative.

This clone is a singleton in its sample. The chain carries TRBV2 and TRBJ1-1; D gene unclear. Trimming cost V 6 bases and J 11 bases, with 16 bases left between them. Germline-derived CDR1 and CDR2 are SNHLY and FYNNEI. This CDR3 comprises 12 residues. The CDR3 here is CASSPTGPTAFF. CDR3 coding DNA: TGTGCCAGCAGCCCCACCGGCCCGACGGCTTTCTTT.

The V and J genes are TRBV7-9 and TRBJ1-6; the match to TRBD1 covers 9 bases. Trimming cost V 4 bases and J 9 bases; bases outside gene matches: 4. Germline CDR1 and CDR2: SEHNR and FQNEAQ (reference sequence). This CDR3 is 14 amino acids long. This CDR3 reads CASSYRGRSSPLHF. The CDR3 DNA is TGTGCCAGCAGCTACAGGGGGCGGAGTTCACCCCTCCACTTT.

The chain employs TRBV6-5 and TRBJ1-1; D call uncertain. V was pared by 6 bases and J by 1 base, with 12 bases between. The CDR3 has 14 residues. In germline, CDR1 is MNHEY, CDR2 SVGAGI. Here the CDR3 reads CASRASATNTEAFF. The CDR3 DNA sequence: TGTGCCAGCAGGGCCTCGGCCACGAACACTGAAGCTTTCTTT.

The rearrangement links TRBV10-3 to TRBJ2-1; D is undetermined. The ends were cut back, 7 bases at V and 5 bases at J, with 12 bases in the middle. CDR3 length: 13 residues. Germline V lookup: CDR1 ENHRY, CDR2 SYGVKD. In nucleotides, the CDR3 is TGTGCCATCAAACTGTCTCAGGACAATGAGCAGTTCTTC. This gives the protein CAIKLSQDNEQFF.

The chain carries TRBV6-1 and TRBJ1-2; D remains unclear. Per the germline V gene, CDR1 is MNHNS and CDR2 is SASEGT. The V and J ends lost 8 bases and 8 bases respectively, with 21 bases between them. The CDR3 covers 14 residues. The CDR3 region is CASEPSGLSGGYTF. The DNA for the CDR3 is TGTGCCAGCGAACCTAGCGGTCTTTCGGGAGGCTACACCTTC.

The chain links TRBV2 to TRBJ1-6; D remains ambiguous. Germline values: CDR1 SNHLY, CDR2 FYNNEI. Trimming removed 2 bases at V and 0 bases at J, with 11 bases between. This CDR3 has 17 residues. CDR3 nucleotides: TGTGCCAGCAGTGAACGAGGCCCTAGCTCCTATAATTCACCCCTCCACTTT. Its translation is CASSERGPSSYNSPLHF.

The chain carries TRBV11-2 and TRBJ2-3, with D possibly being TRBD1 or TRBD2 (5 bases each). This CDR3 has 16 residues. Per the germline V gene, CDR1 is SGHAT and CDR2 is FQNNGV. Trimming stripped 4 bases from V and 3 bases from J, with 17 bases between. The CDR3 region has the DNA TGTGCCAGCAGCTCGCGACGACGGGACCGAACAGATACGCAGTATTTT. It is translated as CASSSRRRDRTDTQYF.

The chain employs TRBV7-7 and TRBJ2-3, with 10 nucleotides matching TRBD2. The trim removed 0 bases at V and 4 bases at J, leaving 1 base unmatched. The CDR3 is 15 residues long. In germline, CDR1 is SSHAT, CDR2 FNYEAQ (reference sequence). Written as DNA, the CDR3 is TGTGCCAGCAGCTTAGCGGGGACTAGCGCAGATACGCAGTATTTT. Residues: CASSLAGTSADTQYF.

The CDR3 DNA is TGTGCCAGCAGTGAAGAGACTCTAGGGATTGCAGATACGCAGTATTTT. This translates into CASSEETLGIADTQYF. The chain has TRBV2 and TRBJ2-3; no clear D. The CDR3 spans 16 residues. Trimming stripped 1 base from V and 4 bases from J, with 15 bases between. Germline loops: CDR1 SNHLY, CDR2 FYNNEI.

This rearrangement joins TRBV7-8 to TRBJ2-5; 11 positions agree with TRBD2. Germline V gives CDR1 SGHVS, CDR2 FQNEAQ. J was trimmed by 5 bases and V by 1 base; bases with no gene match: 3. The CDR3 runs 15 residues. In DNA, the CDR3 is TGTGCCAGCAGCTTAGGTAGCGGGGGGGTTGAGACCCAGTACTTC. Encoded protein: CASSLGSGGVETQYF.

The rearrangement joins TRBV19 to TRBJ1-1, with D perhaps TRBD1 (6 bases). V was shortened by 4 bases and J by 1 base, with 16 bases between the two germline ends. This CDR3 has 16 residues. CDR1 and CDR2 from the germline V gene are LNHDA and SQIVND (reference sequence). CDR3 residues: CASSTSFGTRNTEAFF. In nucleotides, the CDR3 is TGTGCCAGTAGTACTTCCTTCGGGACACGGAACACTGAAGCTTTCTTT.

The chain carries TRBV7-2 and TRBJ1-2; no clear D gene. V was clipped by 5 bases and J by 13 bases, with 11 bases between them. Germline CDR1 is SGHTA and CDR2 is FQGNSA. CDR3 size: 10 residues. The CDR3: CASSPDVSTF. As DNA, the CDR3 is TGTGCCAGCAGCCCCGACGTGAGCACCTTC.

The genes are TRBV19 and TRBJ2-6; D is ambiguous. There are 17 residues in the CDR3. Trimming shortened V by 3 bases and J by 0 bases, and 12 bases separated the two germline ends. CDR1 is LNHDA, CDR2 SQIVND, per germline (reference sequence). The CDR3 nucleotides are TGTGCCAGTAGTATCGAGGAGAGCAACTCTGGGGCCAACGTCCTGACTTTC. Protein product: CASSIEESNSGANVLTF.

J is TRBJ2-2 and V is TRBV6-5, with no clear D. Germline V gene data show CDR1 as MNHEY and CDR2 as SVGAGI. Trimming pared 6 bases from V and 2 bases from J, leaving 7 bases between. This CDR3 comprises 13 residues. DNA for the CDR3: TGTGCCAGCAGCCAAAGAAACACCGGGGAGCTGTTTTTT. It is translated as CASSQRNTGELFF.

The V and J genes are TRBV7-2 and TRBJ2-5; unclear D gene. Germline V gene data show CDR1 as SGHTA and CDR2 as FQGNSA. V gave up 4 bases and J gave up 2 bases, with 2 bases separating them. This CDR3 has 11 residues. The CDR3 region has the DNA TGTGCCAGCAGCTCGCAAGAGACCCAGTACTTC. It translates to CASSSQETQYF.

The V call is TRBV5-6, the J call TRBJ1-6, with D possibly being TRBD1 (6 bases). This CDR3 has 14 residues. Trimming took 1 base from V and 14 from J, leaving 16 bases between them. Germline V gene sequence: CDR1 SGHDT, CDR2 YYEEEE. The CDR3 region is CASSLRQGIASLHF. The CDR3 DNA sequence: TGTGCCAGCAGCTTGCGGCAGGGGATAGCGTCCCTCCACTTT. Full variable domain (missing parts from reference TRBV5-6 and TRBJ1-6): DAGVTQSPTHLIKTRGQQVTLRCSPKSGHDTVSWYQQALGQGPQFIFQYYEEEERQRGNFPDRFSGHQFPNYSSELNVNALLLGDSALYLCASSLRQGIASLHFGNGTRLTVT.

The chain joins TRBV11-2 to TRBJ1-2; TRBD1 matches at 10 bases. The CDR3 spans 14 residues. CDR1 and CDR2 from the germline V gene are SGHAT and FQNNGV. V dropped 4 bases and J dropped 8; count of bases not matched to a gene: 7. The CDR3 region is CASSSDRGTGGYTF. The CDR3 DNA sequence: TGTGCCAGCAGCTCGGACAGGGGGACGGGAGGCTACACCTTC.

The chain couples TRBV15 to TRBJ2-1; 7 bases match TRBD1. The CDR3 has 15 amino acids. The V gene end was trimmed by 6 bases and the J gene end by 0 bases; junction bases not matched to a gene: 5. The germline CDR1 and CDR2 sequences are LNHNV and YYDKDF (reference sequence). The CDR3 coding sequence is TGTGCCACCAGAAAGACAGGGAGCTCCTACAATGAGCAGTTCTTC. Its translation is CATRKTGSSYNEQFF.

The chain recombines TRBV5-6 with TRBJ1-6; D not resolved. With 5 bases removed from V and 5 bases from J, the gap between germline ends came to 5 bases. CDR3 length equals 12 residues. Germline V gives CDR1 SGHDT, CDR2 YYEEEE. CDR3 in DNA: TGTGCCAGCAGGACCAATAATTCACCCCTCCACTTT. This codes for CASRTNNSPLHF.

The chain's CDR3 is CASSYRGTSTDTQYF. The CDR3 region has the DNA TGTGCCAGCAGTTACCGGGGTACATCCACAGATACGCAGTATTTT. The J gene is TRBJ2-3, the V gene TRBV6-5; maybe TRBD2 (5 bases). Trimming cost V 2 bases and J 2 bases, with 11 bases left between them. The CDR3 contains 15 residues. CDR1 is MNHEY, CDR2 SVGAGI, per germline.

This clone came up a few times. The V and J genes are TRBV10-1 and TRBJ2-2; D is undetermined. The CDR3 covers 12 residues. Trimming left V 6 bases short and J 3 bases short, with 5 bases between. Germline assignment: CDR1 WNHNN and CDR2 SYGVQD (reference sequence). The CDR3 spells CASSSDTGELFF. CDR3 coding DNA: TGCGCCAGCAGCTCGGACACCGGGGAGCTGTTTTTT.

V and J are TRBV5-8 and TRBJ1-5; no firm D call. In germline, CDR1 is SGHTS, CDR2 YDEGEE. The CDR3 extends over 15 amino acids. V lost 5 bases to trimming and J lost 1 base, with 13 bases between them. The CDR3 nucleotides are TGTGCCAGCAGACCGATCTGGGAGAGCAATCAGCCCCAGCATTTT. Translated, it gives CASRPIWESNQPQHF.

This chain connects TRBV5-1 to TRBJ2-1; TRBD1 agrees at 9 bases. Looked up from germline, CDR1 is SGHRS and CDR2 is YFSETQ. The CDR3 totals 16 residues. V gave up 4 bases and J gave up 7 bases; unmatched junction bases: 12. CDR3 nucleotide sequence: TGCGCCAGCAGCGATACAGGGGGCGCTCAGGATAATGAGCAGTTCTTC. Its protein product is CASSDTGGAQDNEQFF.

This clone was picked up a small number of times. V and J are TRBV11-2 and TRBJ2-5; D call uncertain. The length of the CDR3 is 12 residues. Germline V gene data show CDR1 as SGHAT and CDR2 as FQNNGV. Trimming pared 5 bases from V and 7 bases from J, leaving 11 bases between. DNA for the CDR3: TGTGCCAGCAGCGGAGTAGTGCCGACCCAGTACTTC. This translates into CASSGVVPTQYF.